This T cell receptor (beta chain) came from a study of Ad26.COV2.S vaccination and SARS-CoV-2 variants. The CDR3 contains 14 residues. V lost 0 bases, J lost 1 base, and 5 bases lay in between. Germline V gives CDR1 SGHRS, CDR2 YFSETQ. Treatment described: 19 received Ad26.COV2.S at low or high dose, single or two shots; roughly 5 received placebo; per-sample allocation not given. Each sample was drawn 63 days after the first injection (of vaccine or placebo). Wuhan-strain SARS-CoV-2 spike was expressed by the Ad26 vector that made up the vaccine. TCRdb's copy holds only in-frame clones and misses some; the assay was immunoSEQ multiplex PCR. The table records 350,000 to 550,000 clones, roughly nine tenths of them present only once. This clone was counted between two and nine times.

This TCR came from a person between 18 and 60 years old who received the Ad26.COV2.S COVID-19 vaccine or a placebo. Specimen: peripheral blood, collected in a trial of Ad26.COV2.S vaccine versus placebo. The genes are TRBV5-1 and TRBJ1-3; D is uncertain. The chain's CDR3 is CASSLAQSGNTIYF. CDR3 in DNA: TGCGCCAGCAGCTTGGCCCAATCTGGAAACACCATATATTTT.